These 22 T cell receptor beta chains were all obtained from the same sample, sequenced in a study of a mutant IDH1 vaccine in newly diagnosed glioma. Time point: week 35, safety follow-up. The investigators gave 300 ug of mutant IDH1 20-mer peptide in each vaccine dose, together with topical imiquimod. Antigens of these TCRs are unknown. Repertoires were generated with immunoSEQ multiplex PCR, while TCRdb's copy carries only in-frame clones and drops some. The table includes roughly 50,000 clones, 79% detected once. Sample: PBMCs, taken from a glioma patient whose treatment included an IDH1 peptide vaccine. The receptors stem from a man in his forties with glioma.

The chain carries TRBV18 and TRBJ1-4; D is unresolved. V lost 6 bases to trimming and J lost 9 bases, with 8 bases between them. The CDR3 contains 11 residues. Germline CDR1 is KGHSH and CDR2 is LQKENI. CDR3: CASSTGQKLFF. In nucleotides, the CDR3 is TGTGCCAGCTCCACCGGCCAAAAACTGTTTTTT.

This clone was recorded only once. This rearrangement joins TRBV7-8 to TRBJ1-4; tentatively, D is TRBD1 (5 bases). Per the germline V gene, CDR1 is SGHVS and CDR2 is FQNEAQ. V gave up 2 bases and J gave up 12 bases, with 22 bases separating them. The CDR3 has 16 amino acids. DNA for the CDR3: TGTGCCAGCAGCTTAAATACCGGGACGCAAAGTGTAGAACTGTTTTTT. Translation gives CASSLNTGTQSVELFF. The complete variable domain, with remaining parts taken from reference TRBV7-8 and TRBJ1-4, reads GAGVSQSPRYKVAKRGQDVALRCDPISGHVSLFWYQQALGQGPEFLTYFQNEAQLDKSGLPSDRFFAERPEGSVSTLKIQRTQQEDSAVYLCASSLNTGTQSVELFFGSGTQLSVL.

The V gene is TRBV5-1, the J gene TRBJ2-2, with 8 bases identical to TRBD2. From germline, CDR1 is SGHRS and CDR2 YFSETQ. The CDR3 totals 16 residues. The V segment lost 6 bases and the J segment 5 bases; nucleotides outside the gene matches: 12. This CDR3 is CASTKARGEATGELFF. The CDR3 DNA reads TGCGCCAGCACGAAAGCGCGGGGGGAGGCGACCGGGGAGCTGTTTTTT.

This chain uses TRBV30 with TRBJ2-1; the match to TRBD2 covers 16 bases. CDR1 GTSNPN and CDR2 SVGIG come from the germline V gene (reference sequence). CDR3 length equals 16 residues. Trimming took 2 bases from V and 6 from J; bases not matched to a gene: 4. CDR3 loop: CAWSTGTSGGANEQFF. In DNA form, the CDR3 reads TGTGCCTGGAGTACAGGGACTAGCGGGGGGGCCAATGAGCAGTTCTTC.

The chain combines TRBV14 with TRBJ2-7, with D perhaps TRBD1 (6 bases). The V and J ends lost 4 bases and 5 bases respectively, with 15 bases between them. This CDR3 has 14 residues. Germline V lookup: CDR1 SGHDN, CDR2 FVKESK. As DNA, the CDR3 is TGTGCCAGCAGCCTGGTGACAGGTCAAAACGAGCAGTACTTC. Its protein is CASSLVTGQNEQYF.

The CDR3 sequence: CASANRSAQPQHF. CDR3 bases: TGTGCTAGTGCCAACAGGTCCGCTCAGCCCCAGCATTTT. The V and J genes are TRBV12-5 and TRBJ1-5; D is perhaps TRBD1 (5 bases). Germline loops: CDR1 LGHNT, CDR2 FRNRAP. The CDR3 loop spans 13 amino acids. The V end was cut by 7 bases, the J end by 6 bases, with 13 bases between.

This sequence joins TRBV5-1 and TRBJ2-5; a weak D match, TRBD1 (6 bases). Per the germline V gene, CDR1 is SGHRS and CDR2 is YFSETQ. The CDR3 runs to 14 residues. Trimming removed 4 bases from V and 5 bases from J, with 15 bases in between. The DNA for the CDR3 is TGCGCCAGCAGCCTCATAGACAGGCGGGAGACCCAGTACTTC. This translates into CASSLIDRRETQYF.

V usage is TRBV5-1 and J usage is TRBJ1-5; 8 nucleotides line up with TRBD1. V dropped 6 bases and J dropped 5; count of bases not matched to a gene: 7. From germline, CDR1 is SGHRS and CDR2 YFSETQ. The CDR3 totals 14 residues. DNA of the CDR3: TGCGCCAGCACCCGGACAGGGAATCATCAGCCCCAGCATTTT. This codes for CASTRTGNHQPQHF.

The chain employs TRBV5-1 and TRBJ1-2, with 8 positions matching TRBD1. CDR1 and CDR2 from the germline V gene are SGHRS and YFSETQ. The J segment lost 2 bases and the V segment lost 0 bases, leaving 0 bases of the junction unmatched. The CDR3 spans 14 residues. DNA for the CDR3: TGCGCCAGCAGCTTGGGGGACAGGAACTATGGCTACACCTTC. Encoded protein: CASSLGDRNYGYTF. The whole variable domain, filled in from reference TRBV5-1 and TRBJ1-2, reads KAGVTQTPRYLIKTRGQQVTLSCSPISGHRSVSWYQQTPGQGLQFLFEYFSETQRNKGNFPGRFSGRQFSNSRSEMNVSTLELGDSALYLCASSLGDRNYGYTFGSGTRLTVV.

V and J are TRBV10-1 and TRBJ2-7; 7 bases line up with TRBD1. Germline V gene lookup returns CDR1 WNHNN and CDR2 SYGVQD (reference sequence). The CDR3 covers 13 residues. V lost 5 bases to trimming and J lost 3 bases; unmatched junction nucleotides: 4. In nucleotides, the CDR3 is TGCGCCAGCAGTAGGGACAGAGGCTACGAGCAGTACTTC. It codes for CASSRDRGYEQYF.

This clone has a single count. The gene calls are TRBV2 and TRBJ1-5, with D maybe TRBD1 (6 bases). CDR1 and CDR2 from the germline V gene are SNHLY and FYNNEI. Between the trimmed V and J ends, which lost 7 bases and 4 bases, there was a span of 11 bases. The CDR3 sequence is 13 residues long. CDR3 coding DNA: TGTGCCAGCAAAAGCAGGGGAAATCAGCCCCAGCATTTT. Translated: CASKSRGNQPQHF.

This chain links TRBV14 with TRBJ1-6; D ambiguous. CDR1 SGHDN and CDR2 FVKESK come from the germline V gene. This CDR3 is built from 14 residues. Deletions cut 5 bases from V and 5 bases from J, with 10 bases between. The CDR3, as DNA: TGTGCCAGCAGCAAGGGTTTTGATAATTCACCCCTCCACTTT. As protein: CASSKGFDNSPLHF.

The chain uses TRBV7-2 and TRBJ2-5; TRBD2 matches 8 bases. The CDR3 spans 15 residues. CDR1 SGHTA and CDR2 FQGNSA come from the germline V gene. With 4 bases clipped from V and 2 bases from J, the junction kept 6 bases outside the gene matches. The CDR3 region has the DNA TGTGCCAGCAGCTACCAAGCGGGGGAGCAAGAGACCCAGTACTTC. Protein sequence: CASSYQAGEQETQYF. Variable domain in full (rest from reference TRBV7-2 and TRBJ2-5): GAGVSQSPSNKVTEKGKDVELRCDPISGHTALYWYRQSLGQGLEFLIYFQGNSAPDKSGLPSDRFSAERTGGSVSTLTIQRTQQEDSAVYLCASSYQAGEQETQYFGPGTRLLVL.

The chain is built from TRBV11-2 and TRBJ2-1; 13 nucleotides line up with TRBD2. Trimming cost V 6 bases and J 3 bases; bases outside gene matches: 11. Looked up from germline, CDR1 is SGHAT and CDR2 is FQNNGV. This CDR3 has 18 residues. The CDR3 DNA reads TGTGCCAGCAGGCGACTAGCGGGGGGCGCGGCGATCTACAATGAGCAGTTCTTC. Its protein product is CASRRLAGGAAIYNEQFF.

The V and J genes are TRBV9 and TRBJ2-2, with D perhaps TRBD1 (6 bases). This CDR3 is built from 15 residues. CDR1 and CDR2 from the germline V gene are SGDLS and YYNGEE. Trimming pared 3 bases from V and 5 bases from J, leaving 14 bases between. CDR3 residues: CASSGSQGRTGELFF. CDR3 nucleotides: TGTGCCAGCAGCGGGAGCCAGGGGCGAACCGGGGAGCTGTTTTTT.

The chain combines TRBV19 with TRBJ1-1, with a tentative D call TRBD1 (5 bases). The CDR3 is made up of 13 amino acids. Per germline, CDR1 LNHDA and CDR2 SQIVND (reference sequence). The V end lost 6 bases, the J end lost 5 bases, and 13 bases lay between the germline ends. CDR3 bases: TGTGCCAGTAGGGGGTCCCAGGGTACTGAAGCTTTCTTT. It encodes CASRGSQGTEAFF. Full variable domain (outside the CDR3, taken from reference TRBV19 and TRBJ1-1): DGGITQSPKYLFRKEGQNVTLSCEQNLNHDAMYWYRQDPGQGLRLIYYSQIVNDFQKGDIAEGYSVSREKKESFPLTVTSAQKNPTAFYLCASRGSQGTEAFFGQGTRLTVV.

This CDR3 is CASSPGEDEKLFF. In nucleotides, the CDR3 is TGTGCCAGCAGCCCGGGGGAAGATGAAAAACTGTTTTTT. The chain is built from TRBV7-6 and TRBJ1-4; D might be TRBD1 (5 bases). This CDR3 is built from 13 residues. Between the trimmed V and J ends, which lost 5 bases and 6 bases, there was a span of 10 bases. Germline CDR1 and CDR2: SGHVS and FNYEAQ.

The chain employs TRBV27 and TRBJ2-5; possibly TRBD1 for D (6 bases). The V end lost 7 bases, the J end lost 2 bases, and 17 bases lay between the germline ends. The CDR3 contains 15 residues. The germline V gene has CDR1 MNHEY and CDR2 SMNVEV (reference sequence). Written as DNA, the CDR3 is TGTGCCAGCAAAAGACAGGTGGGGCTACAAGAGACCCAGTACTTC. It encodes CASKRQVGLQETQYF.

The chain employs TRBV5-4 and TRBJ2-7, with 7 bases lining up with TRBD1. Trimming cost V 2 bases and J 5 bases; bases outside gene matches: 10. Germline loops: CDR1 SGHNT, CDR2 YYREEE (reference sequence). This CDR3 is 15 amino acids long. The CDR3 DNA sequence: TGTGCCAGCAGCTTATGGACAGGCCTAGGTGACGAGCAGTACTTC. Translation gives CASSLWTGLGDEQYF.

CDR3 sequence: CASSVGDPGQTQYF. As DNA, the CDR3 is TGTGCCAGCAGCGTAGGGGACCCGGGGCAGACCCAGTACTTC. The rearrangement uses TRBV9 and TRBJ2-5; D is tentatively TRBD1 or TRBD2 (5 bases each). The CDR3 runs to 14 residues. Trimming took off 0 bases at V and 6 bases at J, with 12 bases between the two ends. Germline loops: CDR1 SGDLS, CDR2 YYNGEE.

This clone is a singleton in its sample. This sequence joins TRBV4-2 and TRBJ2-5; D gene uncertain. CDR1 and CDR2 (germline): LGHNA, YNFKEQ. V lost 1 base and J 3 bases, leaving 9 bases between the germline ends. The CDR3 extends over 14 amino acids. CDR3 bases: TGTGCCAGCAGCCAAGGGACCGGTGAAGAGACCCAGTACTTC. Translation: CASSQGTGEETQYF.

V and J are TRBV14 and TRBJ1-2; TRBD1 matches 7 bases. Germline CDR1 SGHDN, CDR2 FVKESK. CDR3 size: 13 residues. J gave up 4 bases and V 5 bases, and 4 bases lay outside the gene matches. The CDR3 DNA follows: TGTGCCAGCAGCAACAGGGGCCCCTATGGCTACACCTTC. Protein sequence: CASSNRGPYGYTF.